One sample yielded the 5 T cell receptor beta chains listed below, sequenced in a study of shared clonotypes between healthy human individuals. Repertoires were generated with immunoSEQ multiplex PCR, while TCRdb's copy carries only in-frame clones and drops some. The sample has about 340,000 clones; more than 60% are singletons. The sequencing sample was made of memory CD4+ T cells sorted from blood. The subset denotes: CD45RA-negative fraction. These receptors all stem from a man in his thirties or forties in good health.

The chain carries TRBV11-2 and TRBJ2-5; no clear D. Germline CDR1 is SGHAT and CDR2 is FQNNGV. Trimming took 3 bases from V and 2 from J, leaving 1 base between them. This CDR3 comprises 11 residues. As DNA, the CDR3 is TGTGCCAGCAGCTTGCAAGAGACCCAGTACTTC. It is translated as CASSLQETQYF.

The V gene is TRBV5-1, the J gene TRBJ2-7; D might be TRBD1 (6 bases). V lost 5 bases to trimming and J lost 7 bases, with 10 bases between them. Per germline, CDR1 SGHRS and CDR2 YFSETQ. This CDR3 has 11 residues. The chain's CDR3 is CASRFQGEQYF. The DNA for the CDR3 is TGCGCCAGCAGATTTCAGGGGGAGCAGTACTTC.

CDR3 in amino acids: CASSQDRGYADTQYF. The CDR3 DNA sequence: TGTGCCAGCAGCCAGGACAGGGGATACGCAGATACGCAGTATTTT. The chain uses TRBV5-4 and TRBJ2-3; TRBD1 matches 9 bases. Per germline, CDR1 SGHNT and CDR2 YYREEE (reference sequence). This CDR3 region has 15 residues. Trimming at V came to 4 bases and at J to 4 bases, leaving 7 bases not matched to a gene.

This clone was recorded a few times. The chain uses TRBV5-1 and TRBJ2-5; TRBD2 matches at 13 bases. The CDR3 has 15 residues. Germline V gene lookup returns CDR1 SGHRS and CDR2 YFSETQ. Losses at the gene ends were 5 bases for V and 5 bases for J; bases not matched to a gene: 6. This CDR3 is CASSFGLAGVETQYF. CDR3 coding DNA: TGCGCCAGCAGTTTCGGACTAGCGGGAGTTGAGACCCAGTACTTC.

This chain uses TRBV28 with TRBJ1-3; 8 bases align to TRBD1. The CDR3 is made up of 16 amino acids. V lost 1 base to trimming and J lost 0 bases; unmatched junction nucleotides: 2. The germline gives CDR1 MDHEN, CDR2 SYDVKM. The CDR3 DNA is TGTGCCAGCAGTTTATCGGGACAGGCCTCTGGAAACACCATATATTTT. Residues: CASSLSGQASGNTIYF.